The clone carrying this T cell receptor (beta chain) has more than one count but fewer than ten. Its target is unknown. The data were obtained in a study of cytomegalovirus exposure and HLA in healthy donors. Study-wide context: Around 180 million T cells yielded fewer than 120 million unique TCR beta sequences in earlier analysis.

Primers: 60 Vbeta forward and 13 Jbeta reverse. Sequenced by immunoSEQ multiplex PCR; TCRdb stores in-frame clones only, minus some. Of 130,000 to 150,000 clones listed, roughly 78% were seen once; the top ten hold 2.5% to 3%. Study-level findings and limits: A further, later analysis showed that HLA-associated TCR beta chains (compared with equally common others) were more clonally expanded. Donor immune exposure was known only as CMV serostatus. Analyses of presence/absence relied on an assumption of roughly uniform sequencing depth across donors.

Germline V lookup: CDR1 SGHVS, CDR2 FNYEAQ. The CDR3 sequence is 13 residues long. V gave up 5 bases and J gave up 1 base, with 8 bases separating them. Sample: PBMCs. The chain employs TRBV7-6 and TRBJ1-1; D remains ambiguous. The receptor's source is a female donor in good health and CMV-seronegative. CDR3 bases: TGTGCCAGCAGCCCCCAAGCGAACACTGAAGCTTTCTTT. Translating gives CASSPQANTEAFF.